Listed below are T cell receptor beta chains from one sample, sequenced in a study of shared T cell receptors in the human thymus. Here immunoSEQ multiplex PCR was the method, and the copy in TCRdb shows in-frame clones only, minus some. The sample shows hundreds of thousands of clones, approximately 89% of them seen only once. The sample was also reused in another study, on human thymus T cells.

The sample taken for sequencing was thymocytes. The receptors derive from a boy less than two years old with a congenital heart defect. Each CDR3 is given with its conserved first and last residue. A D gene is named only where the DNA matches it firmly. Expanded clones are given a class, and other clones once, few, many or no size at all.

CDR3 protein	CDR3 DNA	V gene	D gene	clone size	J gene
CASSSHLHVKVSGEGYTF	TGTGCCAGCAGCTCCCACCTTCACGTGAAAGTAAGTGGAGAAGGCTACACCTTC	TRBV5-6	.	.	TRBJ1-2
CASSWRQVYGYHEQYF	TGCGCCAGCAGCTGGCGACAGGTGTATGGGTATCACGAGCAGTACTTC	TRBV4-1	.	.	TRBJ2-7
CAISESGERGTEVLYGYTF	TGTGCCATCAGTGAGTCGGGGGAAAGGGGGACGGAGGTTTTGTATGGCTACACCTTC	TRBV10-3	.	.	TRBJ1-2
CASSTGTGIGNQPQHF	TGTGCCAGCAGTACCGGGACAGGGATCGGGAATCAGCCCCAGCATTTT	TRBV2	TRBD1	.	TRBJ1-5
CASSPGAWETQYF	TGTGCCAGCAGTCCTGGAGCCTGGGAGACCCAGTACTTC	TRBV7-3	.	.	TRBJ2-5
CASSIHDRGPINEQFF	TGTGCCAGTAGTATCCACGACAGGGGGCCCATCAATGAGCAGTTCTTC	TRBV19	TRBD1	.	TRBJ2-1
CASSPPGGANEQFF	TGTGCCAGCTCACCCCCGGGGGGAGCCAATGAGCAGTTCTTC	TRBV18	TRBD2	.	TRBJ2-1
CATSRGRGYQPQHF	TGTGCCACCAGCAGAGGTCGCGGTTATCAGCCCCAGCATTTT	TRBV15	.	.	TRBJ1-5
CASSDSAGLEQFF	TGTGCCAGCAGTGACTCGGCGGGATTGGAGCAGTTCTTC	TRBV6-4	.	.	TRBJ2-1
CASSQDRGVNSPLHF	TGCGCCAGCAGCCAAGACAGGGGGGTGAATTCACCCCTCCACTTT	TRBV4-1	TRBD1	.	TRBJ1-6
CSVERTGGADVKQYF	TGCAGCGTTGAGAGGACAGGGGGCGCGGATGTAAAGCAGTACTTC	TRBV29-1	TRBD1	.	TRBJ2-7
CASSLVASGRGGQYF	TGCGCCAGCAGCTTGGTGGCTAGCGGGAGAGGGGGGCAGTACTTC	TRBV5-1	TRBD2	.	TRBJ2-7
CASSALTSESSYNEQFF	TGTGCCAGCAGCGCTTTAACTAGCGAGAGCTCCTACAATGAGCAGTTCTTC	TRBV7-8	TRBD2	.	TRBJ2-1
CASSLFGREVEQYF	TGTGCCAGCAGCTTATTCGGAAGGGAGGTAGAGCAGTACTTC	TRBV7-6	.	.	TRBJ2-7
CASSLLAYEQYF	TGTGCCAGCAGCCTCCTAGCCTACGAGCAGTACTTC	TRBV11-2	.	.	TRBJ2-7
CASTWGQEVYEQYF	TGCGCCAGCACTTGGGGACAGGAGGTTTACGAGCAGTACTTC	TRBV10-2	TRBD1	.	TRBJ2-7
CASSSDGGFGQETQYF	TGTGCCAGCAGCTCTGATGGGGGGTTCGGGCAAGAGACCCAGTACTTC	TRBV9	.	.	TRBJ2-5
CASRRTSGFSYNEQFF	TGTGCCAGCAGGAGGACTAGCGGATTCTCCTACAATGAGCAGTTCTTC	TRBV2	TRBD2	.	TRBJ2-1
CASRHKTGHGKYEQYF	TGTGCCAGCAGACACAAGACAGGGCATGGGAAGTACGAGCAGTACTTC	TRBV27	TRBD1	once	TRBJ2-7
CASSQDEGTNHNEQFF	TGCGCCAGCAGCCAAGATGAGGGGACAAATCACAATGAGCAGTTCTTC	TRBV4-3	.	.	TRBJ2-1
CASSYWDRGLYEQYF	TGTGCCAGCAGTTATTGGGACAGGGGGCTTTACGAGCAGTACTTC	TRBV28	TRBD1	.	TRBJ2-7
CASSLPCHPGQGDTQYF	TGTGCCAGCAGCTTACCTTGCCATCCGGGACAGGGGGATACGCAGTATTTT	TRBV11-2	TRBD1	.	TRBJ2-3
CAWSVLESPGNYGYTF	TGTGCCTGGAGTGTACTGGAATCTCCGGGGAACTATGGCTACACCTTC	TRBV30	.	.	TRBJ1-2
CASSLAVVRRENKDTQYF	TGTGCCAGCAGCTTGGCAGTCGTTAGGCGGGAGAATAAAGATACGCAGTATTTT	TRBV5-6	TRBD2	.	TRBJ2-3
CASSFRGGNYEQYF	TGTGCCAGCAGTTTTAGAGGGGGAAACTACGAGCAGTACTTC	TRBV28	.	.	TRBJ2-7
CASSPHSWSTDTQYF	TGTGCCAGCAGCCCCCACAGTTGGAGCACAGATACGCAGTATTTT	TRBV9	.	.	TRBJ2-3
CATSGGNYGYTF	TGTGCCACCTCAGGGGGTAACTATGGCTACACCTTC	TRBV19	TRBD1	few	TRBJ1-2
CASRRTGILYGYTF	TGTGCCAGCAGACGGACAGGGATCCTCTATGGCTACACCTTC	TRBV28	TRBD1	.	TRBJ1-2
CASSLGQRNQPQHF	TGTGCCAGCAGCTTGGGACAGAGAAATCAGCCCCAGCATTTT	TRBV5-8	.	.	TRBJ1-5
CASSRRLLNQQETQYF	TGCGCCAGCAGCAGACGGTTACTAAACCAACAAGAGACCCAGTACTTC	TRBV5-1	.	.	TRBJ2-5
CASSLVGPRGTDTQYF	TGTGCCAGCAGTTTAGTCGGTCCCCGGGGCACAGATACGCAGTATTTT	TRBV27	.	.	TRBJ2-3
CASSSGRGTVRLGGYTF	TGTGCCAGCAGTAGTGGACGCGGGACTGTTAGATTAGGGGGCTACACCTTC	TRBV28	.	.	TRBJ1-2
CASSFFRPWDRANYGYTF	TGTGCCAGCAGTTTCTTCCGCCCTTGGGACAGGGCTAACTATGGCTACACCTTC	TRBV28	TRBD1	.	TRBJ1-2
CASSRTSGTYEQYF	TGCGCCAGCAGCAGGACTAGCGGCACCTACGAGCAGTACTTC	TRBV10-2	TRBD2	once	TRBJ2-7
CASSPGQPYNEQFF	TGTGCCAGCAGCCCAGGACAACCCTACAATGAGCAGTTCTTC	TRBV14	.	.	TRBJ2-1
CASSESGQSIAKNIQYF	TGTGCCAGCAGTGAGTCTGGACAGTCAATAGCCAAAAACATTCAGTACTTC	TRBV6-1	.	few	TRBJ2-4
CASSLLLVPDTQYF	TGTGCCAGCAGCTTGTTGCTAGTGCCAGATACGCAGTATTTT	TRBV5-5	.	.	TRBJ2-3
CASTALLQGENEQYF	TGTGCCAGCACCGCCCTTTTACAGGGCGAGAACGAGCAGTACTTC	TRBV6-4	.	.	TRBJ2-7
CASGLGQGEGRPEAFF	TGTGCTAGTGGCTTGGGACAGGGAGAGGGAAGGCCTGAAGCTTTCTTT	TRBV12-5	TRBD1	.	TRBJ1-1
CASSECERVRALAGVAYEQYF	TGTGCCAGCAGTGAATGTGAAAGGGTCCGGGCACTAGCGGGAGTTGCGTACGAGCAGTACTTC	TRBV6-1	TRBD2	.	TRBJ2-7